These 9 T cell receptor beta chains were all obtained from the same sample, sequenced in a study of T-cell reconstitution after alpha-beta-depleted transplantation in children. Unique molecular identifiers were built into the TCRbeta library. Via MiXCR, TCRdb re-called the PCR reads, giving one row per CDR3 protein. The sample gives about 610,000 distinct CDR3 sequences, over 9.5% of which show up once; less than 5% is in the top ten. Source: PBMCs from the stem cell graft donor, taken from the stem cell graft. Every receptor here comes from a human donor who donated a stem cell graft to a child with acute myeloid leukemia.

This clonotype appeared many times. The chain joins TRBV28 to TRBJ2-7; 7 bases fit TRBD2. Germline trimming cut 2 bases from V and 5 bases from J; bases unmatched to any gene: 3. Germline CDR1 is MDHEN and CDR2 is SYDVKM. The CDR3 spans 13 residues. CDR3 sequence (DNA): TGTGCCAGCAGTTTAACAGCGGGACACGAGCAGTACTTC. Protein: CASSLTAGHEQYF.

A few counts support this clonotype. V is TRBV12-3 or TRBV12-4 and J is TRBJ2-1; D gene ambiguous. Trimming removed 4 bases from V and 6 bases from J, with 13 bases in between. The CDR3 runs 14 residues. The CDR3 coding sequence is TGTGCCAGCAGTTCGCAGCATTGGCTCAATGAGCAGTTCTTC. It yields the protein CASSSQHWLNEQFF.

This clonotype was seen more than once but under ten times. This sequence joins TRBV4-2 and TRBJ2-1; weak D call: TRBD2 (7 bases). Germline V gene sequence: CDR1 LGHNA, CDR2 YNFKEQ. Trimming removed 4 bases at V and 5 bases at J, with 12 bases between. This CDR3 has 14 amino acids. CDR3: CASSRGGLDNEQFF. In nucleotides, the CDR3 is TGTGCCAGCAGCCGGGGGGGGCTCGACAATGAGCAGTTCTTC.

V usage is TRBV3-1 and J usage is TRBJ2-5; TRBD1 might be the D (7 bases). V was clipped by 3 bases and J by 7 bases, with 15 bases between them. The CDR3 extends over 14 amino acids. CDR1 is LGHDT and CDR2 is YNNKEL in the germline V gene (reference sequence). CDR3 residues: CASSQNVQGGTQYF. The CDR3 nucleotides are TGTGCCAGCAGCCAGAATGTCCAGGGGGGGACCCAGTACTTC.

This clonotype was detected only a few times. This rearrangement joins TRBV2 to TRBJ1-1; D not resolved. Germline CDR1 and CDR2: SNHLY and FYNNEI. Trimming removed 0 bases at V and 10 bases at J, with 15 bases between. The length of the CDR3 is 14 residues. This chain's CDR3 is CASSEARGLDRAFF. The CDR3 region has the DNA TGTGCCAGCAGTGAAGCACGAGGGCTAGATCGAGCTTTCTTT.

The chain uses TRBV5-5 and TRBJ2-2; D gene uncertain. The V gene lost 4 bases and the J gene lost 2 bases, with 12 bases spanning the gap. Germline CDR1 is SGHKS and CDR2 is YYEKEE (reference sequence). The CDR3 length is 15 residues. DNA for the CDR3: TGTGCCAGCAGCCCATCGGTTTTAAACACCGGGGAGCTGTTTTTT. Translated, it gives CASSPSVLNTGELFF.

This clonotype has a handful of counts. V is TRBV20-1 and J is TRBJ1-1; D is unclear. With 1 base removed from V and 2 bases from J, the gap between germline ends came to 8 bases. CDR3 size: 13 residues. CDR1 is DFQATT and CDR2 is SNEGSKA in the germline V gene (reference sequence). DNA for the CDR3: TGCAGTGCTAGAGGGGAGAGAAACACTGAAGCTTTCTTT. Encoded protein: CSARGERNTEAFF.

This clonotype occurred many times. CDR3 sequence: CASSFNRGRGTEAFF. The CDR3 coding sequence is TGCGCCAGCAGCTTCAACAGGGGGCGTGGGACTGAAGCTTTCTTT. The V gene is TRBV5-1, the J gene TRBJ1-1, with TRBD1 matching 9 bases. Trimming at V came to 2 bases and at J to 5 bases, leaving 7 bases not matched to a gene. This CDR3 region has 15 residues. CDR1 is SGHRS, CDR2 YFSETQ, per germline.

This clonotype was detected a few times. The chain employs TRBV29-1 and TRBJ2-1; 8 bases line up with TRBD2. Germline V gives CDR1 SQVTM, CDR2 ANQGSEA. Trimming removed 0 bases from V and 6 bases from J; junction bases left unmatched: 7. This CDR3 is 15 amino acids long. The CDR3 here is CSVEDPREGPNEQFF. The CDR3 DNA reads as TGCAGCGTTGAAGATCCCCGGGAGGGCCCCAATGAGCAGTTCTTC.